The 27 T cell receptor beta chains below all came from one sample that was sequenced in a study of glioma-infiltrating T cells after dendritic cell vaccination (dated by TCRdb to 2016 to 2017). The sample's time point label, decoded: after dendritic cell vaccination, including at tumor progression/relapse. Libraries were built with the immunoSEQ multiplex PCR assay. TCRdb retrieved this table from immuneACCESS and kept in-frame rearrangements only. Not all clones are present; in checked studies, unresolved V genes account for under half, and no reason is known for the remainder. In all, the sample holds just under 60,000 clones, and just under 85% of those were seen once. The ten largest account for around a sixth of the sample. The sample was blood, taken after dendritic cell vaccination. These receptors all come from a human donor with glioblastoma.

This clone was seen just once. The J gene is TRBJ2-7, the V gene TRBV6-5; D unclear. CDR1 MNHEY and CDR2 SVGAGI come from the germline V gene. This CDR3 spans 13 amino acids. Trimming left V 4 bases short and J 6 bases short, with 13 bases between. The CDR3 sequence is CASSSFERLEQYF. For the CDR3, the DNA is TGTGCCAGCAGTTCCTTTGAGCGACTCGAGCAGTACTTC.

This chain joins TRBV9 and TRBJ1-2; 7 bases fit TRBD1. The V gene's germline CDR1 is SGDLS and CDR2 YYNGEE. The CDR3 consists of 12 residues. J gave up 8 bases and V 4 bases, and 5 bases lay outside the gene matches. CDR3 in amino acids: CASSLVGGGYTF. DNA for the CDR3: TGTGCCAGCAGCCTCGTAGGGGGCGGCTACACCTTC.

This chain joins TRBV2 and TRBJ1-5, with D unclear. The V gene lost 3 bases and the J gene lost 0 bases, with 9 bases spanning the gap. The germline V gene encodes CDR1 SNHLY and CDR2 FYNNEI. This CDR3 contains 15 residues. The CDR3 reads CASSDNQNSNQPQHF. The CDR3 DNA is TGTGCCAGCAGTGATAATCAGAATAGCAATCAGCCCCAGCATTTT.

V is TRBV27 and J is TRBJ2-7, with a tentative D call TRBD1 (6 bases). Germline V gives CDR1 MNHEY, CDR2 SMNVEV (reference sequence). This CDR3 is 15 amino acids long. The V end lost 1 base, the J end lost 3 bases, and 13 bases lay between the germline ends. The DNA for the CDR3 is TGTGCCAGCAGTTTATTAAGAGGGGACAACTACGAGCAGTACTTC. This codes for CASSLLRGDNYEQYF.

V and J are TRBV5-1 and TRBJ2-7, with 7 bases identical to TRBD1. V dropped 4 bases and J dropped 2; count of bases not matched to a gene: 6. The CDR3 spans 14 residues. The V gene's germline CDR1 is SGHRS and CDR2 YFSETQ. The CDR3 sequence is CASSPRGQTYEQYF. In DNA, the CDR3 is TGCGCCAGCAGCCCGAGGGGACAGACCTACGAGCAGTACTTC.

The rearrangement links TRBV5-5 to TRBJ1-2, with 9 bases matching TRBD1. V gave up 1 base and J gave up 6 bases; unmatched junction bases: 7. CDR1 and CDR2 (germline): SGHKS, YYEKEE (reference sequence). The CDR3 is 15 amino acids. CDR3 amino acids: CASSLRSTGGNGYTF. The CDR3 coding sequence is TGTGCCAGCAGCTTGCGGTCTACAGGGGGCAATGGCTACACCTTC.

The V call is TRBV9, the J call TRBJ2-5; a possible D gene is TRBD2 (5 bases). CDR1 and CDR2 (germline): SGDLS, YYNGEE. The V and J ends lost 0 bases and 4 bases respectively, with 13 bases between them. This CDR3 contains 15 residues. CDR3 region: CASSVGGLSTETQYF. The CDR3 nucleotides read TGTGCCAGCAGCGTAGGCGGGCTATCTACAGAGACCCAGTACTTC.

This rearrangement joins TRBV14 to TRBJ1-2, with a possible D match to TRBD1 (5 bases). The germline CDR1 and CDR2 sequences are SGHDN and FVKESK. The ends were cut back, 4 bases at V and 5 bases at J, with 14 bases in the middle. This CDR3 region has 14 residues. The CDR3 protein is CASSPTGGRYGYTF. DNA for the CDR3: TGTGCCAGCAGCCCCACGGGGGGTAGGTATGGCTACACCTTC.

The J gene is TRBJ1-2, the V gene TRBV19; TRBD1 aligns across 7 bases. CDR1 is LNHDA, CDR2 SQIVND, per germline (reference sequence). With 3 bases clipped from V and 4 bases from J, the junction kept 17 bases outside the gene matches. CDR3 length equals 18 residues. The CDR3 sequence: CASSIFGRDRQGFYGYTF. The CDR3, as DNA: TGTGCCAGTAGTATCTTCGGAAGGGATCGACAGGGTTTCTATGGCTACACCTTC.

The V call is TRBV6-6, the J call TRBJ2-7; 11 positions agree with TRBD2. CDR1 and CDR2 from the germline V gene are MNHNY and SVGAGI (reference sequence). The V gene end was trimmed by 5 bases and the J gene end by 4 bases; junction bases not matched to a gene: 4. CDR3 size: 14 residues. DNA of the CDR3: TGTGCCAGCAGTCGACTAGCGGGGACTTACGAGCAGTACTTC. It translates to CASSRLAGTYEQYF.

The CDR3 DNA is TGTGCCATCAGTCCCACAGGGTTGGCTGAAGCTTTCTTT. This translates into CAISPTGLAEAFF. This chain uses TRBV10-3 with TRBJ1-1; tentative D call: TRBD1 (6 bases). CDR1 and CDR2 from the germline V gene are ENHRY and SYGVKD. With 5 bases removed from V and 6 bases from J, the gap between germline ends came to 13 bases. The CDR3 has 13 residues.

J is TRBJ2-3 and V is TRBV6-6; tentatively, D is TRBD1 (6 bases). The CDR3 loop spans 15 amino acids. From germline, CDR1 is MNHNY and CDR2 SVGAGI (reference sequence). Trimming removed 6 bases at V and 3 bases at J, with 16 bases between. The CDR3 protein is CASSPTGSGTDTQYF. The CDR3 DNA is TGTGCCAGCAGCCCTACAGGGTCGGGGACAGATACGCAGTATTTT.

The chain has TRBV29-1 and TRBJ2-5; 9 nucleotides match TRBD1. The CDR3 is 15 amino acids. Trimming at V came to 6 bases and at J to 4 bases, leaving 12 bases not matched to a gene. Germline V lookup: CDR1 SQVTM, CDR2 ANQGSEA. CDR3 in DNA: TGCAGCGTAGTACCGTCCCGGGACAGGGCAGAGACCCAGTACTTC. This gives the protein CSVVPSRDRAETQYF.

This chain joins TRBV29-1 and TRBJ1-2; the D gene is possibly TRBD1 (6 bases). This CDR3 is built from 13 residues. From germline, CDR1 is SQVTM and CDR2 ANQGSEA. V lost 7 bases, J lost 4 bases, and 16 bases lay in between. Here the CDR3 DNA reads TGCAGCGCGGCGGGGGCAGGGTCCTATGGCTACACCTTC. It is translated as CSAAGAGSYGYTF.

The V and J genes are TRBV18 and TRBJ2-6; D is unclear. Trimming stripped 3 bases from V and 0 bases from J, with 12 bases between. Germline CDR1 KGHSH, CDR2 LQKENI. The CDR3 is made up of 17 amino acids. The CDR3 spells CASSPSLFSSGANVLTF. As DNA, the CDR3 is TGTGCCAGCTCACCCTCCCTATTTTCCTCTGGGGCCAACGTCCTGACTTTC.

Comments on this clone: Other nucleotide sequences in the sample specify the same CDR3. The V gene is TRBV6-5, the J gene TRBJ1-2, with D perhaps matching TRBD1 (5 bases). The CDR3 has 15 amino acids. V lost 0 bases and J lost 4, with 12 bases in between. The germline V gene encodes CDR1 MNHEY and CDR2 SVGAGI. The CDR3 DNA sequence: TGTGCCAGCAGTTACTCGATTAGGGGATCCTATGGCTACACCTTC. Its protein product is CASSYSIRGSYGYTF.

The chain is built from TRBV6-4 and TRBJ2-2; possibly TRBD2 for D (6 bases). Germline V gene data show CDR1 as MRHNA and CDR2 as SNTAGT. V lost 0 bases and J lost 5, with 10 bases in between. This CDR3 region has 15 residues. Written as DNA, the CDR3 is TGTGCCAGCAGTGACTCGGCGGGGCCGACCGGGGAGCTGTTTTTT. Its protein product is CASSDSAGPTGELFF.

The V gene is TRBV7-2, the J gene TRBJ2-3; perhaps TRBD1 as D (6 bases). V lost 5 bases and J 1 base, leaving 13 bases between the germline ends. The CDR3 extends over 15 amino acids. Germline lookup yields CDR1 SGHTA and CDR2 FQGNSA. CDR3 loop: CASSLPGEGTDTQYF. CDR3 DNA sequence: TGTGCCAGCAGCCTCCCAGGGGAAGGCACAGATACGCAGTATTTT.

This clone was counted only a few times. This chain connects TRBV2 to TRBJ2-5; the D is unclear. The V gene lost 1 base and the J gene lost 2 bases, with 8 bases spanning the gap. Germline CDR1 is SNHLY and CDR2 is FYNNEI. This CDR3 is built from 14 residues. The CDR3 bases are TGTGCCAGCAGTGAAGTCCCTTTACAAGAGACCCAGTACTTC. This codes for CASSEVPLQETQYF.

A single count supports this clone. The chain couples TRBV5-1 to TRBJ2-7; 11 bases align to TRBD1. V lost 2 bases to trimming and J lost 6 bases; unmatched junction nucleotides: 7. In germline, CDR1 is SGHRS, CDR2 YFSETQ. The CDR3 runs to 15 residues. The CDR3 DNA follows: TGCGCCAGCAGCTTCTGGACAGGGGGCCCCTCCGAGCAGTACTTC. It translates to CASSFWTGGPSEQYF.

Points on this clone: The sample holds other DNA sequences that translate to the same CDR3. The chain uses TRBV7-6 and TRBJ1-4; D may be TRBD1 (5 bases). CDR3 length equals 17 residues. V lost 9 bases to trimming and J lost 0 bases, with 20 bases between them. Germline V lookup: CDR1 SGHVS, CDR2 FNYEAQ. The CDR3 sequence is CASSKPRRGATNEKLFF. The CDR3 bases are TGTGCCAGTAGCAAACCAAGAAGGGGTGCAACTAATGAAAAACTGTTTTTT.

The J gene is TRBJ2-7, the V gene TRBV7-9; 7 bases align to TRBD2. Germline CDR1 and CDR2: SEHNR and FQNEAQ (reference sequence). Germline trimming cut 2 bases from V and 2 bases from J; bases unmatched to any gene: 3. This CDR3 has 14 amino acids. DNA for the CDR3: TGTGCCAGCAGCTTAATGGGGGGGACCTACGAGCAGTACTTC. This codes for CASSLMGGTYEQYF. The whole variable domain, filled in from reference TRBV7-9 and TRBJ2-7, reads DTGVSQNPRHKITKRGQNVTFRCDPISEHNRLYWYRQTLGQGPEFLTYFQNEAQLEKSRLLSDRFSAERPKGSFSTLEIQRTEQGDSAMYLCASSLMGGTYEQYFGPGTRLTVT.

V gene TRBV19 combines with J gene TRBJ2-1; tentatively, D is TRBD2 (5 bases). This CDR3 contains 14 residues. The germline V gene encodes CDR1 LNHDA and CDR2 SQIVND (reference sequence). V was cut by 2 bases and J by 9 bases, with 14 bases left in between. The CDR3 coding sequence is TGTGCCAGTAGTATAAGAGGGTATCTCGGTGAGCAGTTCTTC. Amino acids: CASSIRGYLGEQFF.

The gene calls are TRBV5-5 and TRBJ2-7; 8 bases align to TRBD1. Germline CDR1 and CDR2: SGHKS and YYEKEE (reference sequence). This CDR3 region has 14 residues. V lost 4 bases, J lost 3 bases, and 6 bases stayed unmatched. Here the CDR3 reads CASSLRTGYYEQYF. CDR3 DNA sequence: TGTGCCAGCAGCCTAAGGACAGGGTACTACGAGCAGTACTTC. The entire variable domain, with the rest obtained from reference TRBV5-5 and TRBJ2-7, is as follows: DAGVTQSPTHLIKTRGQQVTLRCSPISGHKSVSWYQQVLGQGPQFIFQYYEKEERGRGNFPDRFSARQFPNYSSELNVNALLLGDSALYLCASSLRTGYYEQYFGPGTRLTVT.

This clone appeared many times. The CDR3 reads CASSLSGTSGYEQYF. In DNA, the CDR3 is TGTGCCAGCAGTTTATCAGGGACTAGCGGCTACGAGCAGTACTTC. The V and J genes are TRBV11-3 and TRBJ2-7; 11 bases agree with TRBD2. This CDR3 comprises 15 residues. The germline V gene encodes CDR1 SGHNT and CDR2 YENEEA. J lost 3 bases, V lost 6 bases, and 7 bases had no gene match.

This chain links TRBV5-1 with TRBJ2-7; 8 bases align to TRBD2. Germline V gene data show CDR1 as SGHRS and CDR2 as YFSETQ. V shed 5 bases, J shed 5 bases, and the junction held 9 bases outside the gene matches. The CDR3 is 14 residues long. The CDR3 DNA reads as TGCGCCAGCAGGAAGATCGGGGGGGCCCACGAGCAGTACTTC. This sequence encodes CASRKIGGAHEQYF.

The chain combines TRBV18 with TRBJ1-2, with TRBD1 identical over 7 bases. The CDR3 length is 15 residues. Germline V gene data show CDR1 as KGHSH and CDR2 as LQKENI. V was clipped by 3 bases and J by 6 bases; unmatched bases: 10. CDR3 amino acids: CASSPSAGGIDGYTF. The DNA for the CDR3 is TGTGCCAGCTCACCTTCGGCAGGGGGAATCGATGGCTACACCTTC.